The 14 T cell receptor beta chains below all came from one sample that was sequenced in a study of T-cell reconstitution after alpha-beta-depleted transplantation in children. Unique molecular identifiers were incorporated when the TCRbeta library was constructed. TCRdb ran MiXCR on the PCR reads and lists one entry per CDR3 protein. The sample contains 500,000 to 600,000 distinct CDR3 sequences, about a sixth of which appear only once. The source was PBMCs from the stem cell graft donor, collected from the stem cell graft. These receptor sequences come from a human donor who donated a stem cell graft to a child with acute lymphoblastic leukemia.

This clonotype was detected only a few times. This sequence joins TRBV6-8 and TRBJ1-2, with TRBD1 matching over 8 bases. Germline-derived CDR1 and CDR2 are MNHGY and SAAAGT. The junction had 15 bases not matched to a gene; V was cut back by 2 bases and J by 4 bases. This CDR3 contains 18 residues. The CDR3 loop reads CASSYPPGTGSAVYGYTF. CDR3 sequence (DNA): TGTGCCAGCAGTTACCCGCCCGGGACAGGCTCGGCGGTCTATGGCTACACCTTC.

This chain uses TRBV6-1 with TRBJ2-7; 10 nucleotides match TRBD2. This CDR3 region has 15 residues. Germline V gives CDR1 MNHNS, CDR2 SASEGT. Trimming took 6 bases from V and 5 from J; bases not matched to a gene: 10. Here the CDR3 reads CASSPQREGENEQYF. CDR3 bases: TGTGCCAGCAGCCCACAGCGGGAGGGTGAAAACGAGCAGTACTTC.

This clonotype was recorded a few times. The CDR3: CAWSVGLAGGNEQFF. CDR3 coding DNA: TGTGCCTGGAGTGTGGGACTAGCGGGAGGCAATGAGCAGTTCTTC. V gene TRBV30 combines with J gene TRBJ2-1; 15 nucleotides match TRBD2. In germline, CDR1 is GTSNPN, CDR2 SVGIG (reference sequence). CDR3 length: 15 residues. Trimming cost V 0 bases and J 6 bases; bases outside gene matches: 0.

In this sample, this clonotype turned up once. The junction departs from germline at one end; a sequencing error may be responsible. The chain is built from TRBV24-1 and TRBJ1-1; 8 bases align to TRBD1. Germline V lookup: CDR1 KGHDR, CDR2 SFDVKD. The CDR3 is 15 amino acids. CDR3 sequence: CATSDWTGRCTKAFF. CDR3 bases: TGTGCCACCAGTGATTGGACAGGGAGGTGCACTAAAGCTTTCTTT.

The chain couples TRBV20-1 to TRBJ1-1; TRBD1 aligns across 9 bases. Germline V gene data show CDR1 as DFQATT and CDR2 as SNEGSKA (reference sequence). With V trimmed by 5 bases and J by 6 bases, 19 bases remained unmatched. This CDR3 has 17 amino acids. CDR3 DNA: TGCAGTGCTTTTAACTCCGGGACAGGGCTTCGGAGGGCTGAAGCTTTCTTT. Amino acids: CSAFNSGTGLRRAEAFF.

V gene TRBV21-1 combines with J gene TRBJ2-1; the DNA was not compared with TRBD2, the D call given in the table. TRBV21-1 is labeled a pseudogene. This CDR3 comprises 17 residues. CDR3 sequence reads: CASSSREGSPYYNEQFF. The CDR3 region has the DNA TGTGCCAGCAGCAGCCGGGAGGGAAGCCCCTACTACAATGAGCAGTTCTTC.

The genes are TRBV29-1 and TRBJ1-2; D remains ambiguous. V was trimmed by 5 bases and J by 7 bases, leaving 8 bases between them. Germline values: CDR1 SQVTM, CDR2 ANQGSEA. The CDR3 covers 10 residues. The CDR3 region is CSVSPIGYTF. The CDR3 DNA sequence: TGCAGCGTTTCCCCCATTGGCTACACCTTC.

This clonotype was picked up a small number of times. The chain is built from TRBV29-1 and TRBJ1-1; D not certain. Germline CDR1 and CDR2: SQVTM and ANQGSEA. Trimming removed 7 bases at V and 4 bases at J, with 13 bases between. CDR3 length: 12 amino acids. The CDR3 coding sequence is TGCAGCGCCGGATCCGGGATCACTGAAGCTTTCTTT. Translating it yields CSAGSGITEAFF.

The chain combines TRBV29-1 with TRBJ2-6; maybe TRBD2 (5 bases). The CDR3 totals 14 residues. V shed 3 bases and J shed 2 bases, with 8 bases lying between them. Looked up from germline, CDR1 is SQVTM and CDR2 is ANQGSEA. CDR3 amino acids: CSVDAGAGANVLTF. CDR3 sequence (DNA): TGCAGCGTTGATGCCGGGGCTGGGGCCAACGTCCTGACTTTC.

The V call is TRBV29-1, the J call TRBJ1-1, with TRBD1 matching over 7 bases. Germline V CDR1 and CDR2: SQVTM, ANQGSEA. The V segment lost 6 bases and the J segment 0 bases; nucleotides outside the gene matches: 4. The CDR3 consists of 13 residues. CDR3 protein: CSVRTGLNTEAFF. CDR3 nucleotide sequence: TGCAGCGTCCGGACAGGCTTGAACACTGAAGCTTTCTTT. The variable domain in full, with the rest retrieved from reference TRBV29-1 and TRBJ1-1, is SAVISQKPSRDICQRGTSLTIQCQVDSQVTMMFWYRQQPGQSLTLIATANQGSEATYESGFVIDKFPISRPNLTFSTLTVSNMSPEDSSIYLCSVRTGLNTEAFFGQGTRLTVV.

On this clonotype itself: One end of the junction varies from germline; a read error may be responsible. CDR3 in DNA: TGCGCCAGCAGTGAGAGGGGTTATTTT. This sequence encodes CASSERGYF. V gene TRBV10-2 combines with J gene TRBJ1-5; perhaps TRBD1 as D (5 bases). Germline assignment: CDR1 WSHSY and CDR2 SAAADI. The CDR3 totals 9 residues.

The chain's CDR3 is CSAFNHLDNEQFF. The DNA for the CDR3 is TGCAGTGCTTTTAATCATCTAGACAATGAGCAGTTCTTC. The chain employs TRBV20-1 and TRBJ2-1; unclear D gene. The CDR3 covers 13 residues. Germline V lookup: CDR1 DFQATT, CDR2 SNEGSKA (reference sequence). The V end lost 5 bases, the J end lost 5 bases, and 13 bases lay between the germline ends.

Only a few counts were recorded for this clonotype. This sequence joins TRBV10-3 and TRBJ2-1, with 7 bases lining up with TRBD2. V trimming: 5 bases; J trimming: 0 bases; junction bases outside the gene matches: 7. The CDR3 has 16 residues. CDR1 and CDR2 (germline): ENHRY, SYGVKD. CDR3 in amino acids: CAISPASGSSYNEQFF. DNA of the CDR3: TGTGCCATCAGTCCGGCTAGCGGCAGCTCCTACAATGAGCAGTTCTTC.

This clonotype came up a few times. The chain recombines TRBV24-1 with TRBJ2-7; D possibly matches TRBD1 or TRBD2 (5 bases each). The germline gives CDR1 KGHDR, CDR2 SFDVKD. This CDR3 comprises 15 residues. Trimming removed 5 bases at V and 0 bases at J, with 13 bases between. The CDR3 sequence: CATSAGTASSYEQYF. The DNA for the CDR3 is TGTGCCACCAGTGCGGGGACCGCGAGCTCCTACGAGCAGTACTTC.